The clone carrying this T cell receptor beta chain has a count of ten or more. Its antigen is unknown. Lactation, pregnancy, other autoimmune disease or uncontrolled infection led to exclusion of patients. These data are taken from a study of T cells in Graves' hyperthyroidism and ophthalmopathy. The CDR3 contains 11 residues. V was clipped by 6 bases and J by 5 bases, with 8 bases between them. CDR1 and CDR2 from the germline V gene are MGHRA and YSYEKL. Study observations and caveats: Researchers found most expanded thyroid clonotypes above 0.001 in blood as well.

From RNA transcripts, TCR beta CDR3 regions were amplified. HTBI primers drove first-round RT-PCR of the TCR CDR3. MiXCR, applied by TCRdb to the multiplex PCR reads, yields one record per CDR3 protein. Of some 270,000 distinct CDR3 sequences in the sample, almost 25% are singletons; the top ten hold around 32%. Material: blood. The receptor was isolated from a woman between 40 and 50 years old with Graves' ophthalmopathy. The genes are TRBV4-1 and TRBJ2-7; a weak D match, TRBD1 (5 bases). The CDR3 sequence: CASRQDNEQYF. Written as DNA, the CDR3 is TGCGCCAGCAGACAGGACAACGAGCAGTACTTC.